This T cell receptor beta chain was sequenced in a study of blood T cell repertoires in COVID-19. There are 14 residues in the CDR3. The V end lost 1 base, the J end lost 5 bases, and 9 bases lay between the germline ends. Germline V gene data show CDR1 as SNHLY and CDR2 as FYNNEI. Sequencing was performed with immunoSEQ multiplex PCR; in TCRdb, only in-frame clones are kept and a portion is missing. This sample carries about 110,000 clones, roughly 85% of them seen once, and the ten largest clones take more than 2%. This clone was seen more than once but under ten times. The specimen was peripheral blood. The chain links TRBV2 to TRBJ1-5; D gene unclear. The TCR comes from a human donor in a cohort sampled during active COVID-19. For the CDR3, the DNA is TGTGCCAGCAGTGAAGATGGCACGTATCAGCCCCAGCATTTT. Translated, it gives CASSEDGTYQPQHF. The full variable domain, in which reference TRBV2 and TRBJ1-5 provide the parts outside the CDR3, is EPEVTQTPSHQVTQMGQEVILRCVPISNHLYFYWYRQILGQKVEFLVSFYNNEISEKSEIFDDQFSVERPDGSNFTLKIRSTKLEDSAMYFCASSEDGTYQPQHFGDGTRLSIL.